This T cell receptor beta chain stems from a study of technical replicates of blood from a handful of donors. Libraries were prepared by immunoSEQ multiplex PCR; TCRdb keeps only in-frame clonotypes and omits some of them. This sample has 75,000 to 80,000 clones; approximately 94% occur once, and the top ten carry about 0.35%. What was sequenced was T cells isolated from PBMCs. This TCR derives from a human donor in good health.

DNA of the CDR3: TGTGCCAGCACACTAGCGGGAGTTAACGAGCAGTTCTTC. This sequence encodes CASTLAGVNEQFF. The V and J genes are TRBV28 and TRBJ2-1; 11 nucleotides line up with TRBD2. Germline V gives CDR1 MDHEN, CDR2 SYDVKM. This CDR3 spans 13 amino acids. The V gene end was trimmed by 7 bases and the J gene end by 10 bases; junction bases not matched to a gene: 6.